The text below deals with one T cell receptor (beta chain). Germline CDR1 reads SEHNR; CDR2 reads FQNEAQ (reference sequence). The length of the CDR3 is 16 residues. The V gene end was trimmed by 5 bases and the J gene end by 10 bases; junction bases not matched to a gene: 15. This record belongs to a study of blood T cell repertoires in COVID-19. Study context: Spain, Italy and the United States supplied samples that represented acute and convalescent COVID-19. PBMCs, B-cell-depleted T cells, or T cells were the source of the cDNA or gDNA that made up the material.

As handled by the study authors: By means of reference gene primer amplification, nucleated cell counts were estimated. The protocol was immunoSEQ multiplex PCR, while the TCRdb copy is restricted to in-frame clones and leaves out a portion. V and J calls plus clone size are reproduced from that table; the DNA served to infer D and trimming. The profile shows over 250,000 clones, almost 85% of them singletons. Sequenced: peripheral blood. The V and J genes are TRBV7-9 and TRBJ2-1; 9 nucleotides line up with TRBD2. This clonotype was obtained from a man aged 45-65 years with active or convalescent COVID-19. This CDR3 is CASSDSIAGEGSEQFF. The CDR3 coding sequence is TGTGCCAGCAGCGATAGCATAGCGGGAGAGGGATCCGAGCAGTTCTTC.